The entry below describes one TCR beta chain. This record belongs to a study of cytomegalovirus exposure and HLA in healthy donors. 60 Vbeta and 13 Jbeta primers were used in PCR. TCRdb's table, derived via immunoSEQ multiplex PCR, lists solely in-frame clones and lacks some. The sample holds around 140,000 clones, more than 70% seen once. With V trimmed by 5 bases and J by 7 bases, 7 bases remained unmatched. CDR1 is SGHTA, CDR2 FQGNSA, per germline. The CDR3 extends over 17 amino acids. V is TRBV7-2 and J is TRBJ2-2, with 16 bases identical to TRBD2. This receptor was taken from a woman aged 55-69 years in good health and CMV-seronegative. The sample consisted of PBMCs. For the CDR3, the DNA is TGTGCCAGCAGCGACCCGGGACTAGCGGGAGGGGTCGGGGAGCTGTTTTTT. Protein product: CASSDPGLAGGVGELFF.